The sequence of this TCR beta chain was determined in a study of OX40 agonist ivuxolimab in advanced cancers. Looking at the study overall: Ivuxolimab was a fully human IgG2 agonistic monoclonal antibody targeting the costimulatory receptor OX40 (CD134). Patients were allowed to have had prior anti-PD-1, anti-PD-L1 or anti-CTLA-4 therapy, and approximately 40% of the dose-escalation patients had previously received checkpoint inhibitors. Partial responses occurred in three dose-escalation patients: two with cutaneous melanoma and one with hepatocellular carcinoma. The paper covers the monotherapy dose-escalation part of the phase I ivuxolimab trial, which included N of about 50 patients. Intravenous ivuxolimab was administered to patients every 2 weeks at six dose levels: 0.01, 0.1, 0.3, 1.5, 3 and 10 mg/kg. Of the approximately 54 patients in dose escalation, 19 had hepatocellular carcinoma, some 15 had melanoma, 9 had renal cell carcinoma and 9 had head and neck cancer. The dose-escalation cohort was about 83% male with a mean age of around 64 years, ranging from roughly 23 to 79. The purpose of peripheral TCRbeta sequencing was to test whether ivuxolimab changed TCR sequence diversity and led to clonal T-cell expansion. General study outcomes and caveats: Partial responders in the 0.1-3.0 mg/kg groups had among the lowest normalized peripheral clonal expansion, especially among CD8+ T cells. Which antigens the clonally expanded peripheral T cells were specific for was not determined. At doses from 0.1 to 3.0 mg/kg, clonal expansion was seen in both CD4+ and CD8+ blood T cells between baseline and week 6. On average, CD8+ T cells showed more expanded clones than CD4+ T cells after ivuxolimab. Low levels of normalized T-cell clonal expansion were also seen in some patients who did not respond.

For sequencing of the TCRbeta CDR3 region, genomic DNA was extracted from the sorted cells. TCRbeta CDR3 regions were sequenced using the immunoSEQ Assay. TCRdb obtained this table from immuneACCESS and retained in-frame rearrangements with V and J assigned. These tables miss some clones; where compared with another copy, unresolved V genes account for less than half of the shortfall, and the remainder is unexplained. Counted in this sample were more than 45,000 clones; over 75% of them appeared once. The ten top clones hold 3.5% of the sample. For this clone: Its antigen has not been determined. Base qualities are missing; no much larger clone stands one base away.

Spanning cysteine to phenylalanine, the CDR3 consists of 12 amino acids. Just CDR3 DNA is preserved here, 36 bases in frame from base 1. Sequences MNHNY (CDR1) and SVGAGI (CDR2) are obtained from the germline V gene (reference sequence). Deletion took 8 bases off V and 3 bases off J, with a span of 10 bases between the germline ends. The trial excluded patients who had a history of autoimmune disease or who were on systemic immunosuppression. Peripheral blood for TCR sequencing was collected from all dose cohorts at baseline, on cycle 4 day 1, and on cycle 7 day 1. Samples were obtained from an open-label, multicenter, first-in-human phase I dose-escalation trial of ivuxolimab. Adults with locally advanced or metastatic melanoma, renal cell, hepatocellular, or head and neck squamous cell carcinoma were enrolled in the trial. Before TCR sequencing, CD4+ and CD8+ T cells were separately sorted from peripheral blood.

This TCR was recovered from an adult with an advanced solid tumor such as melanoma, head and neck, liver or kidney cancer. This sequence uses TRBV6-6 and TRBJ2-5, with no reliable assignment of the D segment. The sequencing used CD4+ or CD8+ T cells sorted from blood, collected in a trial of the OX40 agonist ivuxolimab. The CDR3 region has the sequence CASSAEKETQYF. The base sequence is TGTGCCAGCTCGGCGGAGAAAGAGACCCAGTACTTC.